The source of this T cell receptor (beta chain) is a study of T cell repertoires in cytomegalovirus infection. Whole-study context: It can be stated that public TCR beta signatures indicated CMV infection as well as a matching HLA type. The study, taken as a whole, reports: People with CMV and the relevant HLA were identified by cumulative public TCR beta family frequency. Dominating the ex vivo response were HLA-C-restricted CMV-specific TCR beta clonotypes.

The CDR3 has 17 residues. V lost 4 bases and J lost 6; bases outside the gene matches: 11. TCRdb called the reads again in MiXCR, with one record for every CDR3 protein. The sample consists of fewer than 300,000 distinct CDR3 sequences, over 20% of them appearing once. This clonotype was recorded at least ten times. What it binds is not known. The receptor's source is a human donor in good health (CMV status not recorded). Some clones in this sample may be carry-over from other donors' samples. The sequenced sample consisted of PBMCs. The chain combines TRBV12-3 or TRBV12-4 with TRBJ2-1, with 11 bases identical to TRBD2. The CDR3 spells CASSSEPLAGASNEQFF. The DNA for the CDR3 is TGTGCCAGCAGTTCCGAACCACTAGCGGGAGCGAGCAATGAGCAGTTCTTC.